This T cell receptor (beta chain) is from a study of T cells in Graves' hyperthyroidism and ophthalmopathy. Study-level information: Peripheral blood was collected at initial diagnosis, before any treatment. Study results and caveats: Ophthalmopathy and stable hyperthyroidism were separated by a 13 V-J model. Among thyroid clonotypes expanded above 0.001, most also appeared in blood.

Authors of the study amplified TCR beta CDR3 regions from RNA transcripts. Primed by the HTBI set, a first-round RT-PCR was run on the TCR CDR3. A single record per CDR3 protein comes from TCRdb applying MiXCR to the multiplex PCR reads. The sample has around 600,000 distinct CDR3 sequences, approximately 14% seen once. The study left out patients who had uncontrolled infection, other autoimmune disease, pregnancy or lactation. This clonotype was detected ten times or more. Its antigen remains unknown. The sequencing input was blood. This receptor was taken from a woman in her 30s with Graves' hyperthyroidism.

CDR3 coding DNA: TGTGCCAGCAGCCAAGGAGGATCAAACACTGAAGCTTTCTTT. It encodes CASSQGGSNTEAFF. The chain combines TRBV3-1 with TRBJ1-1, with unresolved D. Trimming took 1 base from V and 2 from J, leaving 8 bases between them. CDR1 is LGHDT, CDR2 YNNKEL, per germline (reference sequence). The CDR3 has 14 amino acids.